Below, 9 T cell receptor beta chains from the same sample are listed, as sequenced in a study of blood T cell repertoires in COVID-19. TCRdb keeps only in-frame clones here, not all; method: immunoSEQ multiplex PCR. The sample contains more than 250,000 clones, about four fifths of which appear only once. Specimen: peripheral blood. The receptors originated from a woman between 45 and 60 years old with acute or convalescent COVID-19.

This clone was observed a single time. V is TRBV28 and J is TRBJ1-3; 9 nucleotides match TRBD1. After removal of 7 bases from V and 4 bases from J, the junction contained 8 bases not matched to a gene. CDR1 is MDHEN, CDR2 SYDVKM, per germline. The CDR3 runs 15 residues. As DNA, the CDR3 is TGTGCCAGCACCGCACAGGGGGCCCGAGGAAACACCATATATTTT. It specifies CASTAQGARGNTIYF.

The rearrangement links TRBV6-6 to TRBJ1-5; 9 nucleotides align to TRBD1. The trim removed 2 bases at V and 5 bases at J, leaving 4 bases unmatched. The CDR3 runs 15 residues. Germline assignment: CDR1 MNHNY and CDR2 SVGAGI (reference sequence). This chain's CDR3 is CASSYPQGAYQPQHF. The CDR3, as DNA: TGTGCCAGCAGTTACCCACAGGGGGCTTATCAGCCCCAGCATTTT.

The chain joins TRBV6-4 to TRBJ2-3; TRBD2 aligns across 7 bases. From germline, CDR1 is MRHNA and CDR2 SNTAGT. Trimming removed 8 bases from V and 6 bases from J; junction bases left unmatched: 8. This CDR3 contains 13 residues. The CDR3 sequence is CASAGEAADTQYF. The CDR3, as DNA: TGTGCCAGCGCGGGAGAGGCTGCCGATACGCAGTATTTT.

The J gene is TRBJ1-4, the V gene TRBV24-1; perhaps TRBD1 as D (5 bases). The CDR3 extends over 14 amino acids. V lost 9 bases and J lost 1, with 11 bases in between. The germline V gene has CDR1 KGHDR and CDR2 SFDVKD. The CDR3 protein is CATRSGLTNEKLFF. The CDR3 region has the DNA TGTGCCACCCGCTCAGGGTTAACTAATGAAAAACTGTTTTTT.

In this sample, this clone turned up a few times. The chain combines TRBV7-3 with TRBJ1-3; D might be TRBD1 (5 bases). CDR1 and CDR2 from the germline V gene are SGHTA and FQGTGA. Trimming left V 6 bases short and J 8 bases short, with 17 bases between. This CDR3 comprises 14 residues. The CDR3 protein is CASSRGQRGDTIYF. The DNA for the CDR3 is TGTGCCAGCAGTCGAGGTCAACGGGGGGACACCATATATTTT.

The gene calls are TRBV4-2 and TRBJ1-2; no reliable D call. CDR3 length equals 15 residues. The germline CDR1 and CDR2 sequences are LGHNA and YNFKEQ. V lost 1 base, J lost 7 bases, and 16 bases lay in between. The CDR3 coding sequence is TGTGCCAGCAGCCAAGTGGCAGGAGGATCGGGTGGCTACACCTTC. Its translation is CASSQVAGGSGGYTF.

V usage is TRBV19 and J usage is TRBJ2-3; TRBD2 matches at 9 bases. From germline, CDR1 is LNHDA and CDR2 SQIVND (reference sequence). The V gene end was trimmed by 5 bases and the J gene end by 4 bases; junction bases not matched to a gene: 7. CDR3 length equals 15 residues. The CDR3 DNA reads as TGTGCCAGTAGTCTCCTTGCGGGAGGGCCAGATACGCAGTATTTT. This translates into CASSLLAGGPDTQYF.

A few counts support this clone. This chain joins TRBV30 and TRBJ1-1; possible D gene TRBD1, 5 bases. The CDR3 contains 14 residues. Germline CDR1 and CDR2: GTSNPN and SVGIG (reference sequence). The ends were cut back, 3 bases at V and 3 bases at J, with 14 bases in the middle. CDR3 residues: CAWRFRDRDTEAFF. DNA for the CDR3: TGTGCCTGGAGGTTCAGGGATCGGGACACTGAAGCTTTCTTT. The whole variable domain, remainder taken from reference TRBV30 and TRBJ1-1, is SQTIHQWPATLVQPVGSPLSLECTVEGTSNPNLYWYRQAAGRGLQLLFYSVGIGQISSEVPQNLSASRPQDRQFILSSKKLLLSDSGFYLCAWRFRDRDTEAFFGQGTRLTVV.

The rearrangement links TRBV4-3 to TRBJ2-6, with 9 bases aligning to TRBD1. Trimming at V came to 3 bases and at J to 3 bases, leaving 9 bases not matched to a gene. Germline CDR1 reads LGHNA; CDR2 reads YSLEER. This CDR3 region has 18 residues. The CDR3: CASSQVLQGASGANVLTF. The CDR3, as DNA: TGCGCCAGCAGCCAGGTTTTACAGGGGGCGAGTGGGGCCAACGTCCTGACTTTC.